The 11 T cell receptor beta chains in this list originate from one sample, sequenced in a study of technical replicates of blood from several donors. Sequenced by immunoSEQ multiplex PCR; TCRdb stores in-frame clones only, minus some. The sample includes tens of thousands of clones, around 94% of them seen just once. Sequenced input: T cells isolated from PBMCs. These receptors all stem from a human donor in good health.

V gene TRBV4-1 combines with J gene TRBJ2-3; TRBD1 matches 7 bases. There are 14 residues in the CDR3. Germline trimming cut 3 bases from V and 5 bases from J; bases unmatched to any gene: 5. Germline V gene data show CDR1 as MGHRA and CDR2 as YSYEKL. CDR3: CASSQVRDRDTQYF. The CDR3 DNA follows: TGCGCCAGCAGCCAGGTCCGGGACAGAGATACGCAGTATTTT.

This chain connects TRBV13 to TRBJ1-2, with TRBD1 matching over 7 bases. CDR3 size: 15 residues. CDR1 is PRHDT, CDR2 FYEKMQ, per germline (reference sequence). V trimming: 4 bases; J trimming: 4 bases; junction bases outside the gene matches: 9. The CDR3 here is CASSSSAGGSYGYTF. The DNA for the CDR3 is TGTGCCAGCAGCTCGAGTGCAGGGGGTAGCTATGGCTACACCTTC. Full variable domain (remainder filled in from reference TRBV13 and TRBJ1-2): AAGVIQSPRHLIKEKRETATLKCYPIPRHDTVYWYQQGPGQDPQFLISFYEKMQSDKGSIPDRFSAQQFSDYHSELNMSSLELGDSALYFCASSSSAGGSYGYTFGSGTRLTVV.

V is TRBV13 and J is TRBJ2-7; 8 bases fit TRBD2. The CDR3 spans 15 residues. The junction had 5 bases not matched to a gene; V was cut back by 2 bases and J by 2 bases. Germline CDR1 is PRHDT and CDR2 is FYEKMQ (reference sequence). The CDR3 DNA follows: TGTGCCAGCAGCTTAATAGGACTAGCCCCCTACGAGCAGTACTTC. This gives the protein CASSLIGLAPYEQYF.

This clone appeared once. The chain combines TRBV19 with TRBJ1-1; D unclear. In germline, CDR1 is LNHDA, CDR2 SQIVND (reference sequence). V gave up 7 bases and J gave up 2 bases, with 14 bases separating them. The CDR3 sequence is 14 residues long. The CDR3 here is CASMAGWKNTEAFF. CDR3 coding DNA: TGTGCCAGTATGGCAGGCTGGAAAAACACTGAAGCTTTCTTT.

The DNA for the CDR3 is TGTGCCAGCAGTTACTTCAGCGGGAGAGTATACAATGAGCAGTTCTTC. Residues: CASSYFSGRVYNEQFF. The J gene is TRBJ2-1, the V gene TRBV6-5; 8 nucleotides line up with TRBD2. The J segment lost 4 bases and the V segment lost 1 base, leaving 6 bases of the junction unmatched. Germline V gene lookup returns CDR1 MNHEY and CDR2 SVGAGI. The CDR3 length is 16 residues.

J is TRBJ1-5 and V is TRBV2, with a tentative D call TRBD1 (5 bases). From germline, CDR1 is SNHLY and CDR2 FYNNEI. Trimming took off 0 bases at V and 5 bases at J, with 11 bases between the two ends. The CDR3 loop spans 15 amino acids. The CDR3 loop reads CASSEALLGDQPQHF. The CDR3 DNA reads as TGTGCCAGCAGTGAAGCGCTTCTAGGGGATCAGCCCCAGCATTTT.

The chain uses TRBV10-1 and TRBJ2-5; possibly TRBD2 for D (5 bases). Looked up from germline, CDR1 is WNHNN and CDR2 is SYGVQD (reference sequence). The CDR3 consists of 13 residues. The germline V and J ends were trimmed by 1 base and 2 bases, with 5 bases remaining between them. CDR3 loop: CASSEWRQETQYF. In DNA, the CDR3 is TGCGCCAGCAGTGAGTGGAGGCAAGAGACCCAGTACTTC.

The chain joins TRBV5-4 to TRBJ2-5; TRBD2 might be the D (5 bases). In germline, CDR1 is SGHNT, CDR2 YYREEE (reference sequence). Trimming took off 0 bases at V and 2 bases at J, with 5 bases between the two ends. The CDR3 loop spans 13 amino acids. CDR3 amino acids: CASSLGGQETQYF. CDR3 DNA: TGTGCCAGCAGCTTGGGAGGGCAAGAGACCCAGTACTTC.

V is TRBV10-3 and J is TRBJ2-7; 7 bases line up with TRBD2. The length of the CDR3 is 14 residues. From germline, CDR1 is ENHRY and CDR2 SYGVKD. The trim removed 9 bases at V and 6 bases at J, leaving 14 bases unmatched. In DNA, the CDR3 is TGTGCCATTACTCAAGACGCATCGGGGGGCGAGCAGTACTTC. Protein product: CAITQDASGGEQYF.

The chain combines TRBV19 with TRBJ2-2, with 8 positions matching TRBD2. This CDR3 has 17 residues. The germline V gene encodes CDR1 LNHDA and CDR2 SQIVND (reference sequence). V lost 5 bases to trimming and J lost 7 bases; unmatched junction nucleotides: 15. The CDR3 sequence is CASSADFREGYIGELFF. CDR3 coding DNA: TGTGCCAGTAGTGCCGACTTTCGGGAGGGTTATATCGGGGAGCTGTTTTTT.

V usage is TRBV9 and J usage is TRBJ2-2; D is perhaps TRBD2 (5 bases). V was cut by 2 bases and J by 6 bases, with 14 bases left in between. The CDR3 is 15 residues long. Germline V lookup: CDR1 SGDLS, CDR2 YYNGEE. The CDR3 nucleotides are TGTGCCAGCAGCGTGGATATCGGAGGTCCCGGGGAGCTGTTTTTT. It translates to CASSVDIGGPGELFF.